The T cell receptor beta chain under discussion was sequenced for a study of CD8+ T cells in alopecia areata. As for the study in general: Administration of oral tofacitinib to treated patients was at 5 to 10 mg twice daily. Tofacitinib dosing lasted 6 to 18 months, which was then followed by 6 months off drug.

In the case of this clone: Its antigen is unknown.

TCR sequencing used cDNA made by reverse transcription of extracted RNA. The data were produced by immunoSEQ multiplex PCR, yet TCRdb's version contains in-frame clones alone and is incomplete. The sample holds around 50,000 clones; about 96% are singletons and the top ten take under 30%. V was trimmed by 3 bases and J by 0 bases, leaving 13 bases between them. Per the germline V gene, CDR1 is SGHTA and CDR2 is FQGNSA. The CDR3 consists of 16 residues. General study points: Against the mouse data, patients shared TCRs less clearly, possibly for HLA reasons. Lesional scalp, especially alopecia totalis/universalis, showed higher clonality than normal scalp.

This receptor was taken from a human donor with alopecia areata. The sequences come from CD8+ T cells sorted from blood, collected at week 0. The chain is built from TRBV7-2 and TRBJ2-3; tentative D call: TRBD2 (6 bases). The CDR3 here is CASSFTGLTSTDTQYF. In nucleotides, the CDR3 is TGTGCCAGCAGCTTTACGGGACTCACTAGCACAGATACGCAGTATTTT.